The entry that follows covers one T cell receptor beta chain sequence. The sample is drawn from a study of blood T cell repertoires in COVID-19. Looking at the study overall: Both acute and convalescent COVID-19 samples were obtained from the United States, Italy and Spain.

TCRdb's copy holds only in-frame clones and misses some; the assay was immunoSEQ multiplex PCR. Altogether a few hundred thousand clones are present, around 86% being singletons, with the ten largest covering 0.94%. Trimming cost V 7 bases and J 0 bases, with 20 bases left between them. Germline CDR1 and CDR2: SGHRS and YFSETQ. The CDR3 has 17 amino acids. Sequencing was carried out using peripheral blood. The clonotype comes from a middle-aged woman who had recovered from COVID-19. The rearrangement joins TRBV5-1 to TRBJ2-1; D possibly corresponds to TRBD2 (6 bases). Here the CDR3 reads CASSAGGTPNSYNEQFF. In DNA, the CDR3 is TGCGCCAGCTCAGCAGGAGGGACGCCAAACTCCTACAATGAGCAGTTCTTC.